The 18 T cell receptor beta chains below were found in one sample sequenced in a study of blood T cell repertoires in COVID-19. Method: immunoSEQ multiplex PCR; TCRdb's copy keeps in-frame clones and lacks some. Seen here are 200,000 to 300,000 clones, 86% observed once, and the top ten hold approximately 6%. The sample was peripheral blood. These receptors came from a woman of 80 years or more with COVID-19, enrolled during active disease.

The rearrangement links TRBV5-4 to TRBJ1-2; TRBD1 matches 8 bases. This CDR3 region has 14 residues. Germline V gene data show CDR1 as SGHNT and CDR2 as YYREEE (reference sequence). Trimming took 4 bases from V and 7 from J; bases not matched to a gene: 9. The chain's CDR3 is CASSVDRAAGGYTF. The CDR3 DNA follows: TGTGCCAGCAGCGTGGACAGGGCTGCGGGTGGCTACACCTTC.

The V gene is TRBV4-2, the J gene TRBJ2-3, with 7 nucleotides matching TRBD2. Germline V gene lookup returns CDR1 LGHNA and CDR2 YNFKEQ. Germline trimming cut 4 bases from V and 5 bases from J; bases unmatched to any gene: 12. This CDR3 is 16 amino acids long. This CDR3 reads CASSREWAGVQDTQYF. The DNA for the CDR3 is TGTGCCAGCAGCCGCGAATGGGCGGGGGTCCAAGATACGCAGTATTTT.

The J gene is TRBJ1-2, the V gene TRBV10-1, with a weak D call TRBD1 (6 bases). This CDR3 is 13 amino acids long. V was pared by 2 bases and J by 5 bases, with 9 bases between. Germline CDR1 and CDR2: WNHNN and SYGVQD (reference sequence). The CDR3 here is CASSEPGQYGYTF. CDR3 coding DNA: TGCGCCAGCAGTGAGCCCGGACAGTATGGCTACACCTTC.

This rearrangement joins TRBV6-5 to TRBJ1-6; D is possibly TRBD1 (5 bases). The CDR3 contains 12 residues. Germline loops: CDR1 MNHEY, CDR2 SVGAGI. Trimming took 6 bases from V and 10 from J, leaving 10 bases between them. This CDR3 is CASRDRGSPLHF. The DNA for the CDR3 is TGTGCCAGCAGAGACAGAGGATCACCCCTCCACTTT.

The chain's CDR3 is CASSDWTGVSPLHF. CDR3 in DNA: TGTGCCAGCAGTGATTGGACAGGGGTTTCACCCCTCCACTTT. The V and J genes are TRBV6-1 and TRBJ1-6, with 9 bases matching TRBD1. Germline-derived CDR1 and CDR2 are MNHNS and SASEGT. V was pared by 3 bases and J by 9 bases, with 3 bases of the junction left unmatched. This CDR3 is 14 amino acids long.

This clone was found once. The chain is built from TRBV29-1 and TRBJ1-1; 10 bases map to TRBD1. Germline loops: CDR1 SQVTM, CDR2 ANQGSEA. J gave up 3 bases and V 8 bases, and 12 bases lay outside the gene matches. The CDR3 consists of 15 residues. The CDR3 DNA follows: TGCAGCTCCAGAGTTGCCGGGACAGGGGACACTGAAGCTTTCTTT. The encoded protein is CSSRVAGTGDTEAFF.

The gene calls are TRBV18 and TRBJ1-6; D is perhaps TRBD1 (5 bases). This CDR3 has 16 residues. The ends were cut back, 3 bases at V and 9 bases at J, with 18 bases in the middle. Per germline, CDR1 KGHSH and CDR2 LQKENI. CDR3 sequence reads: CASSPFNQGGGSPLHF. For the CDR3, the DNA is TGTGCCAGCTCACCTTTCAATCAGGGAGGTGGTTCACCCCTCCACTTT.

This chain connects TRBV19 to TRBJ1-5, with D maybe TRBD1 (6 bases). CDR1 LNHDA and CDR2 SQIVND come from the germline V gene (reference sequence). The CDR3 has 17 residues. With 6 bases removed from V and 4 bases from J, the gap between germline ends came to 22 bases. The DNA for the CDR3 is TGTGCCAGTAGCTCGAAGAGGGGGGGTTCTGGGAATCAGCCCCAGCATTTT. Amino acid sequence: CASSSKRGGSGNQPQHF.

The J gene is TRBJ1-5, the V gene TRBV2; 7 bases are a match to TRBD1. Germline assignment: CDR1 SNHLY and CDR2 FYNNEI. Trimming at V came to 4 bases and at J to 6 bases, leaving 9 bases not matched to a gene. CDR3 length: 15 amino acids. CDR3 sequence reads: CASSVEGAESQPQHF. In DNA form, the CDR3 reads TGTGCCAGCAGTGTCGAGGGGGCTGAGTCTCAGCCCCAGCATTTT. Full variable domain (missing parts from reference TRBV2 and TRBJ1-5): EPEVTQTPSHQVTQMGQEVILRCVPISNHLYFYWYRQILGQKVEFLVSFYNNEISEKSEIFDDQFSVERPDGSNFTLKIRSTKLEDSAMYFCASSVEGAESQPQHFGDGTRLSIL.

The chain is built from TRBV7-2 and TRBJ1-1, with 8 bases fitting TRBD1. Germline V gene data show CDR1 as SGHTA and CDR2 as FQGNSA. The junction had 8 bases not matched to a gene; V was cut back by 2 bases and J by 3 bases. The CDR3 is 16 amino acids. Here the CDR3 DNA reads TGTGCCAGCAGCTTATCAGGGGGCAGGATGGACACTGAAGCTTTCTTT. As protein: CASSLSGGRMDTEAFF.

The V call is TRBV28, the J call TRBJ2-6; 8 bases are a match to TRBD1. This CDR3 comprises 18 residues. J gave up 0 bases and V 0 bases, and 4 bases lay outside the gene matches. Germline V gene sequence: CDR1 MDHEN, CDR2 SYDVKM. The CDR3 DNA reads TGTGCCAGCAGTTTATGGGGACAGGCCAGCTCTGGGGCCAACGTCCTGACTTTC. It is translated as CASSLWGQASSGANVLTF.

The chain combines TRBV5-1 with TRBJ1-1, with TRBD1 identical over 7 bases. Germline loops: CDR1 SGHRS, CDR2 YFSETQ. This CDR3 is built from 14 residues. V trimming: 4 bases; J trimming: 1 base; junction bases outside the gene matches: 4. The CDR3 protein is CASSSNRGNTEAFF. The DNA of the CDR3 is TGCGCCAGCAGCAGTAACAGGGGGAACACTGAAGCTTTCTTT.

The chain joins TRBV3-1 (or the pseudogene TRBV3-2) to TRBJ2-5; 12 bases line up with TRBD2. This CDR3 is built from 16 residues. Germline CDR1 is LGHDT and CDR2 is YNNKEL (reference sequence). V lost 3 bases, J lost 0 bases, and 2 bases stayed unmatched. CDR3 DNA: TGTGCCAGCAGCCACGGACTAGCGGGGTACCAAGAGACCCAGTACTTC. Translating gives CASSHGLAGYQETQYF.

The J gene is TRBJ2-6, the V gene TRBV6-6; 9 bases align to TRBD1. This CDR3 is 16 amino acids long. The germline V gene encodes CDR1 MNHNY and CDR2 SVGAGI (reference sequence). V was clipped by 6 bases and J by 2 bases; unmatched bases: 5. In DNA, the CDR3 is TGTGCCAGCAGAGAACAGGGGGCGCCTGGGGCCAACGTCCTGACTTTC. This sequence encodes CASREQGAPGANVLTF.

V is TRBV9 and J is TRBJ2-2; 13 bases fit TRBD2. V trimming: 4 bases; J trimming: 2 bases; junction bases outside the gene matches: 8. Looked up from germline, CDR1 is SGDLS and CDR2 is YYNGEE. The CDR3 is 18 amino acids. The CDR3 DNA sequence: TGTGCCAGCAGCTTCAGACTAGCGGGGGGAATCAACACCGGGGAGCTGTTTTTT. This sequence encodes CASSFRLAGGINTGELFF.

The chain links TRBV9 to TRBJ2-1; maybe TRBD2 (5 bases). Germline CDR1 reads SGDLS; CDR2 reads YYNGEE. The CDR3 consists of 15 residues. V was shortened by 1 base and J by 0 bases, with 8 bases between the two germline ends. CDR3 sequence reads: CASSVTGSSYNEQFF. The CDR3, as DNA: TGTGCCAGCAGCGTAACGGGAAGCTCCTACAATGAGCAGTTCTTC.

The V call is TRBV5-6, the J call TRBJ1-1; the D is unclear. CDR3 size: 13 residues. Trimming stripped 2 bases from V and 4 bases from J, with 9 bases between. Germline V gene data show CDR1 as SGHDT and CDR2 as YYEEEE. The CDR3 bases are TGTGCCAGCAGCTTTTCCAGTTCCACTGAAGCTTTCTTT. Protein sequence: CASSFSSSTEAFF.

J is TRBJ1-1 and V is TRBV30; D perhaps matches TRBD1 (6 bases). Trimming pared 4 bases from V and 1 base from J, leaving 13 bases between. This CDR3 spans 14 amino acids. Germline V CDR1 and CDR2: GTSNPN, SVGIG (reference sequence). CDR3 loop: CAWTRDTQNTEAFF. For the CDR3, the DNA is TGTGCCTGGACTAGGGACACCCAGAACACTGAAGCTTTCTTT.